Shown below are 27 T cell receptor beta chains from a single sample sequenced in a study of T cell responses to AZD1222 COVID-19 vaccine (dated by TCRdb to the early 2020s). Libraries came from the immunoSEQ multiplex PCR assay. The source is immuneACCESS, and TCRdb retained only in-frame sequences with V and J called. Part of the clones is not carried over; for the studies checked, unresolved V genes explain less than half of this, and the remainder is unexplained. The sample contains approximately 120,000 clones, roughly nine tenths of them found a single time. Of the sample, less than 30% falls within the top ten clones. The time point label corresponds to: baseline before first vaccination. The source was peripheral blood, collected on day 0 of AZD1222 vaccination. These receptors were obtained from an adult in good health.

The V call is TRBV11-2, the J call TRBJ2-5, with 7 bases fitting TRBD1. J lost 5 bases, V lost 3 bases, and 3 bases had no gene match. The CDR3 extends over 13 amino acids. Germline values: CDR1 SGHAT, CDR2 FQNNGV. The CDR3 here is CASSFGRGETQYF. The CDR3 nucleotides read TGTGCCAGCAGCTTCGGCAGGGGGGAGACCCAGTACTTC.

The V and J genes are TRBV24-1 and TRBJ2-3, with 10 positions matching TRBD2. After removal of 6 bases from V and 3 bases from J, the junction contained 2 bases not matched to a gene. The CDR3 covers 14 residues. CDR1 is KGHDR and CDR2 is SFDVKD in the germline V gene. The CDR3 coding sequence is TGTGCCACCAGTTCAGCGGGAGGGACAGATACGCAGTATTTT. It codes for CATSSAGGTDTQYF.

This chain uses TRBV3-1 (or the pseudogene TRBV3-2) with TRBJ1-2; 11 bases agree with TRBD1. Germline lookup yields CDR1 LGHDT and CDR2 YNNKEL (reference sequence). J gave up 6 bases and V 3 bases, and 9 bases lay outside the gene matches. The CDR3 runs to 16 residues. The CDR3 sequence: CASSQAGTGGRDGYTF. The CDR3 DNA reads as TGTGCCAGCAGCCAGGCCGGGACAGGGGGAAGAGATGGCTACACCTTC.

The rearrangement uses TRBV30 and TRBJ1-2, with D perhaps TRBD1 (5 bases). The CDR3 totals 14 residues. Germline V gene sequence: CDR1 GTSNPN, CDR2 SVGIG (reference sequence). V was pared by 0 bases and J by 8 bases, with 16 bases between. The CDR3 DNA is TGTGCCTGGAGTGTAACCGCTCTGGGGGTCGGCTACACCTTC. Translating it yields CAWSVTALGVGYTF.

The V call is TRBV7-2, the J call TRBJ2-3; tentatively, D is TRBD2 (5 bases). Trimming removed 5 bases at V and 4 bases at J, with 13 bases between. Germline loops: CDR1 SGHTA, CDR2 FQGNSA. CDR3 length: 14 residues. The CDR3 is CASSASRAPDTQYF. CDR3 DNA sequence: TGTGCCAGCAGCGCTAGCCGGGCCCCAGATACGCAGTATTTT.

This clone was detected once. CDR3 residues: CASSDRVSYGYTF. In DNA, the CDR3 is TGTGCCAGCAGTGATAGAGTCAGCTATGGCTACACCTTC. The J gene is TRBJ1-2, the V gene TRBV9; no firm D call. The germline CDR1 and CDR2 sequences are SGDLS and YYNGEE. The length of the CDR3 is 13 residues. V gave up 5 bases and J gave up 4 bases, with 12 bases separating them.

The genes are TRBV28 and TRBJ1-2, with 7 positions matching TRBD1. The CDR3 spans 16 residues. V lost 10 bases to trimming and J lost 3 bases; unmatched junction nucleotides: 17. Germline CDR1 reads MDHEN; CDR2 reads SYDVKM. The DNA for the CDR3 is TGTGCCACCGACAAAGGGGGCGGGGGAAGCGACTATGGCTACACCTTC. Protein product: CATDKGGGGSDYGYTF.

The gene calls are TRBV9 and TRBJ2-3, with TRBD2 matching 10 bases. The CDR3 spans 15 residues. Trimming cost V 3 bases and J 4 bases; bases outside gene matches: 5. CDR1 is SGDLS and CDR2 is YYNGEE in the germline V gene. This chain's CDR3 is CASSAGTSDADTQYF. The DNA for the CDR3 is TGTGCCAGCAGCGCCGGGACTAGCGACGCAGATACGCAGTATTTT.

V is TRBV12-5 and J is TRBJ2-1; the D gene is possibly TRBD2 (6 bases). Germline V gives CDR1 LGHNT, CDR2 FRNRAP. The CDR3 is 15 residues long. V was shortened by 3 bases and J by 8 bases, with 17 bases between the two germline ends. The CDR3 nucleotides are TGTGCTAGTGGTTTCGGGGTCCGTGCGGGACATGAGCAGTTCTTC. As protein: CASGFGVRAGHEQFF. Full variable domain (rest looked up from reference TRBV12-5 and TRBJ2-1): DARVTQTPRHKVTEMGQEVTMRCQPILGHNTVFWYRQTMMQGLELLAYFRNRAPLDDSGMPKDRFSAEMPDATLATLKIQPSEPRDSAVYFCASGFGVRAGHEQFFGPGTRLTVL.

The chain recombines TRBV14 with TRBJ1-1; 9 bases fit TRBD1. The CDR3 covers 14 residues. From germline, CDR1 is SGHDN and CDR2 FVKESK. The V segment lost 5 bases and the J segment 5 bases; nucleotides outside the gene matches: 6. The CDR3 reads CASSGQGLTTEAFF. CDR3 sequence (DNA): TGTGCCAGCAGCGGACAGGGGCTAACGACTGAAGCTTTCTTT.

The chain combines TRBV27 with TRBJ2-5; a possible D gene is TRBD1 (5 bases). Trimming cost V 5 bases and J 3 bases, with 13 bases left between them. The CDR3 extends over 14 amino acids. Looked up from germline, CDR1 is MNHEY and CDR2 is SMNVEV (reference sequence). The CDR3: CASSPTLGEETQYF. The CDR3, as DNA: TGTGCCAGCAGTCCCACCCTAGGGGAAGAGACCCAGTACTTC.

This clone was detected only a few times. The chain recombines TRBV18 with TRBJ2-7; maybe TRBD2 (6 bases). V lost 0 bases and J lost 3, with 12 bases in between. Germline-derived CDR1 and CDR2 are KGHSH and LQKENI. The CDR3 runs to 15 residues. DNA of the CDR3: TGTGCCAGCTCACCACCCCAGGGAGGAGGCTACGAGCAGTACTTC. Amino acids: CASSPPQGGGYEQYF.

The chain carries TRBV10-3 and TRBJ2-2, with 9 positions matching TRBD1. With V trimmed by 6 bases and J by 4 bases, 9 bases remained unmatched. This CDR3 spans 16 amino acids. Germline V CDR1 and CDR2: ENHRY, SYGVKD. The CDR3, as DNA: TGTGCCATCAGGGGCCCTGGACAGGGGACCACCGGGGAGCTGTTTTTT. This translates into CAIRGPGQGTTGELFF.

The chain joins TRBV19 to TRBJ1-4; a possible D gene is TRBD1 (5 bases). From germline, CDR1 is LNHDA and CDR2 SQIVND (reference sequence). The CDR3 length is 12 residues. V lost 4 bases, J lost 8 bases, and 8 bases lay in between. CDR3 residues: CASSTGREKLFF. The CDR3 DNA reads TGTGCCAGTAGTACAGGGAGGGAAAAACTGTTTTTT.

CDR3 residues: CASSLKVGEQFF. The CDR3 DNA reads as TGTGCCAGCAGCTTAAAAGTGGGTGAGCAGTTCTTC. V is TRBV7-9 and J is TRBJ2-1; no clear D. CDR3 length: 12 amino acids. Per germline, CDR1 SEHNR and CDR2 FQNEAQ (reference sequence). V was clipped by 2 bases and J by 9 bases, with 8 bases between them. Together with reference TRBV7-9 and TRBJ2-1, the CDR3 gives the full variable domain: DTGVSQNPRHKITKRGQNVTFRCDPISEHNRLYWYRQTLGQGPEFLTYFQNEAQLEKSRLLSDRFSAERPKGSFSTLEIQRTEQGDSAMYLCASSLKVGEQFFGPGTRLTVL.

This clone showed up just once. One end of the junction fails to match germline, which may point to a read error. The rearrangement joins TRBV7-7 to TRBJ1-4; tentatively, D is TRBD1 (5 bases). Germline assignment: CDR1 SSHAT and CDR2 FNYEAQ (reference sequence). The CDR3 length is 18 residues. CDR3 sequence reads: CASSLGGASPGTNEKLFF. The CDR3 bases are TGTGCTAGCAGCTTAGGAGGGGCTAGCCCCGGGACTAATGAAAAACTGTTTTTT.

The CDR3 coding sequence is TGTGCCAGTAGTAGGACAGGGTCAGAGACCCAGTACTTC. It translates to CASSRTGSETQYF. This rearrangement joins TRBV19 to TRBJ2-5, with 8 bases lining up with TRBD1. The V segment lost 4 bases and the J segment 4 bases; nucleotides outside the gene matches: 2. The CDR3 extends over 13 amino acids. Germline V gene sequence: CDR1 LNHDA, CDR2 SQIVND (reference sequence).

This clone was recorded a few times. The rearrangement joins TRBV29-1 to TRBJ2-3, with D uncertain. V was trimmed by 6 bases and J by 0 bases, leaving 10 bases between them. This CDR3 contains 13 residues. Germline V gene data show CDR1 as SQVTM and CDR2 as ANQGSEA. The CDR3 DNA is TGCAGCGTCAACACAGACAGCACAGATACGCAGTATTTT. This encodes CSVNTDSTDTQYF.

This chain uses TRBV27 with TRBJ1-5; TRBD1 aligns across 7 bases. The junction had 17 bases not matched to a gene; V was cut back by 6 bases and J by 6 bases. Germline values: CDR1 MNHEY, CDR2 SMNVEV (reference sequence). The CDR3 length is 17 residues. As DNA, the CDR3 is TGTGCCAGCAGCCCATACAGACAGGGTGAGACGGGTCAGCCCCAGCATTTT. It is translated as CASSPYRQGETGQPQHF.

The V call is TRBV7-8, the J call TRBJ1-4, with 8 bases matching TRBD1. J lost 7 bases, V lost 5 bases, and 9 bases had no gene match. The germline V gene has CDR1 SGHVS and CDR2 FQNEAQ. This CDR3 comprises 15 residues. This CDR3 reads CASSRGQGGAEKLFF. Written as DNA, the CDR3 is TGTGCCAGCAGCAGAGGACAGGGAGGGGCTGAAAAACTGTTTTTT.

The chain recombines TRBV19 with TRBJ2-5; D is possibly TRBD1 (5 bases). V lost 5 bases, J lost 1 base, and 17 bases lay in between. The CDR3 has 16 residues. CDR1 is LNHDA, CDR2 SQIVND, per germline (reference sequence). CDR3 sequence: CASSPRPQGVQETQYF. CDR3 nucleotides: TGTGCCAGTAGTCCGCGCCCCCAAGGGGTCCAAGAGACCCAGTACTTC.

CDR3 sequence reads: CASSLEQNYGYTF. In DNA, the CDR3 is TGTGCCAGCAGCTTAGAGCAGAACTATGGCTACACCTTC. This chain joins TRBV7-8 and TRBJ1-2; D unresolved. CDR1 is SGHVS, CDR2 FQNEAQ, per germline. V lost 1 base and J 2 bases, leaving 5 bases between the germline ends. The CDR3 length is 13 residues.

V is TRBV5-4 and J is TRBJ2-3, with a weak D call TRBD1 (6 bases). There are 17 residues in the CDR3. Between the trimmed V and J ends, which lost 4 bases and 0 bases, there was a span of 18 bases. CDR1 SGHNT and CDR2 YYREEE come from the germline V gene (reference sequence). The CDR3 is CASSPGPGQLSTDTQYF. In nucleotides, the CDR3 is TGTGCCAGCAGCCCTGGCCCCGGACAGCTAAGCACAGATACGCAGTATTTT.

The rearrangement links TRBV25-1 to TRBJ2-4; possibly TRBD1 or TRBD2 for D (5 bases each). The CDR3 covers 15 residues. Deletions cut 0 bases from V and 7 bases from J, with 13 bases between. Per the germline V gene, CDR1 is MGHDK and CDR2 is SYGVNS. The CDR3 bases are TGTGCCAGCAGTGAATATGGGGGAGACGGGAACATTCAGTACTTC. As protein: CASSEYGGDGNIQYF.

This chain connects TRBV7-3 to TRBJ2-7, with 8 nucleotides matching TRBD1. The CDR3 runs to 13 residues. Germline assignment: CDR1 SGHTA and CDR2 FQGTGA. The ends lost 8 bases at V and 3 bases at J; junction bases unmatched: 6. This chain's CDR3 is CASSGTGGYEQYF. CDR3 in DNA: TGTGCCAGCTCGGGGACAGGAGGCTACGAGCAGTACTTC.

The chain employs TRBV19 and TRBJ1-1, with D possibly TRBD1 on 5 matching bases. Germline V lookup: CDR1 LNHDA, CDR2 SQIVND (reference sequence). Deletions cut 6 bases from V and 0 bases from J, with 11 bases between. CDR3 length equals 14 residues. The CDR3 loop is CASRGGRMNTEAFF. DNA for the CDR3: TGTGCCAGTAGGGGGGGACGGATGAACACTGAAGCTTTCTTT.

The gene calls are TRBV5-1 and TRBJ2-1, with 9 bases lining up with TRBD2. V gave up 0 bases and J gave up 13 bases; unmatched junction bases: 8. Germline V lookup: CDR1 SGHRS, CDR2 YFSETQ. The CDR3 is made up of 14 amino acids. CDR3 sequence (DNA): TGCGCCAGCAGCTTGGGGACTAGCGCGACGATACAGTTCTTC. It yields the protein CASSLGTSATIQFF.